Listed below are T cell receptor beta chains from one sample, sequenced in a study of blood T cell repertoires in COVID-19. Here immunoSEQ multiplex PCR was the method, and the copy in TCRdb shows in-frame clones only, minus some. This sample has approximately 280,000 clones, with around 80% found just once. What was sequenced was PBMCs or T cells enriched from blood (not recorded which). The receptors originated from a man aged 35 to 55 who had been exposed to COVID-19. The CDR3 runs from the conserved cysteine through the conserved F or W. Each record gives: CDR3 DNA, CDR3 protein, V gene, J gene, D gene, clone size, CDR3 length. D genes are given only for firm matches. Clone size is not always given. Where it is, it says once, few, many or a class for expanded clones.

TGTGCCAGCAGTTTAAAGGGGCCCGACTATGGCTACACCTTC	CASSLKGPDYGYTF	TRBV27	TRBJ1-2	NA	NA	14
TGTGCCAGCAGCCAAGGGGCAGGGAACTCCTACGAGCAGTACTTC	CASSQGAGNSYEQYF	TRBV4-2	TRBJ2-7	NA	NA	15
TGCGCCAGCAGCTCCCACTCCTACAATGAGCAGTTCTTC	CASSSHSYNEQFF	TRBV5-1	TRBJ2-1	NA	NA	13
TGCGCCAGCAGTCATCATCGGGGTATCTACGAGCAGTACTTC	CASSHHRGIYEQYF	TRBV23-1	TRBJ2-7	NA	NA	14
TGCGCCAGCAGCTTACCGGGACTAGCTGGAGCGGGGACCCAGTACTTC	CASSLPGLAGAGTQYF	TRBV5-1	TRBJ2-5	TRBD2	NA	16
TGCGCCAGCAAGGGGGTAATTACTAGCACAGATACGCAGTATTTT	CASKGVITSTDTQYF	TRBV5-1	TRBJ2-3	NA	NA	15
TGTGCCAGCAGCCTTAGCGGGAGGTTTTCCGGGGAGCTGTTTTTT	CASSLSGRFSGELFF	TRBV7-9	TRBJ2-2	TRBD2	NA	15
TGTGCCACCGCCGGCGGGAGCGACGAGCAGTACTTC	CATAGGSDEQYF	TRBV10-3	TRBJ2-7	TRBD2	once	12
TGTGCCAGCAGCTTACCCGCGGCCGGAGAGTTTGGCTACACCTTC	CASSLPAAGEFGYTF	TRBV7-2	TRBJ1-2	NA	few	15
TGTGCCAGCAGTCCAGGGGGTGCTAATGAAAAACTGTTTTTT	CASSPGGANEKLFF	TRBV6-5	TRBJ1-4	TRBD1	NA	14
TGTGCCACTGGTGGCGGAGGTAATGAGCAGTTCTTC	CATGGGGNEQFF	TRBV28	TRBJ2-1	NA	NA	12
TGTGCCAGCAGCCCGGGACAGCCGAACTCTGGAAACACCATATATTTT	CASSPGQPNSGNTIYF	TRBV13	TRBJ1-3	TRBD1	NA	16
TGCGCCAGCAGCTCCCTGGGGGCTTGGGGGACACCGAGTGAAGCTTTCTTT	CASSSLGAWGTPSEAFF	TRBV5-1	TRBJ1-1	NA	NA	17
TGTGCCATTTCCGCCTCGGACAGGGCCTATGGCTACACCTTC	CAISASDRAYGYTF	TRBV10-3	TRBJ1-2	TRBD1	few	14
TGTGCCAGCAGTACTAGCTCCTACGAGCAGTACTTC	CASSTSSYEQYF	TRBV6-6	TRBJ2-7	NA	NA	12
TGTGCCAGCCGGACAGGGGGCCCAGATACGCAGTATTTT	CASRTGGPDTQYF	TRBV28	TRBJ2-3	TRBD1	NA	13
TGTGCCAGCAGGTCACGGGGGTTGGACACTGAAGCTTTCTTT	CASRSRGLDTEAFF	TRBV21-1	TRBJ1-1	NA	NA	14
TGTGCCAGCAGCCAAGGACAGGGGGGGTACGAGCAGTACTTC	CASSQGQGGYEQYF	TRBV3-1/TRBV3-2	TRBJ2-7	TRBD1	NA	14
TGTGCCAGCAGCTCCTCGGGCGGGAGCACAGATACGCAGTATTTT	CASSSSGGSTDTQYF	TRBV9	TRBJ2-3	NA	NA	15
TGTGCCAGCAGCGCCAAGAACACTGAAGCTTTCTTT	CASSAKNTEAFF	TRBV9	TRBJ1-1	NA	NA	12
TGTGCCAGCAGTTACGTCGGGGTGAATCAGCCCCAGCATTTT	CASSYVGVNQPQHF	TRBV6-5	TRBJ1-5	NA	NA	14
TGTGCCAGTAGTAAACAACTAGGTAACTACGAGCAGTACTTC	CASSKQLGNYEQYF	TRBV19	TRBJ2-7	NA	NA	14
TGTGCCAGCTCACCACTTCCGGGTAACTACGAGCAGTACTTC	CASSPLPGNYEQYF	TRBV18	TRBJ2-7	NA	NA	14
TGTGCCAGTAGTATAGATCACCAGGGCCCCTATGGCTACACCTTC	CASSIDHQGPYGYTF	TRBV19	TRBJ1-2	NA	NA	15
TGCAGCGTCCGACAGACTAGCGGGAGGGCCGGTGAGCAGTTCTTC	CSVRQTSGRAGEQFF	TRBV29-1	TRBJ2-1	TRBD2	NA	15
TGTGCCTGGAGTCCAGGGGGCTATGGCTACACCTTC	CAWSPGGYGYTF	TRBV30	TRBJ1-2	TRBD1	NA	12
TGTGCCAGCAGCTTAGAAGCGGGACCCTACAATGAGCAGTTCTTC	CASSLEAGPYNEQFF	TRBV11-2	TRBJ2-1	TRBD2	NA	15
TGTGCCAGCAGCTTGACTTTTGGGACTAGCGGGCCACGGGGTACGCAGTATTTT	CASSLTFGTSGPRGTQYF	TRBV5-5	TRBJ2-3	TRBD2	few	18
TGTGCCAGCAGCCGGTGGTACGAGCAGTACTTC	CASSRWYEQYF	TRBV28	TRBJ2-7	NA	few	11
TGTGCCAGCAGCACGGACGGGAATTTTGCGCGGGAGCAGTACTTC	CASSTDGNFAREQYF	TRBV3-1/TRBV3-2	TRBJ2-7	NA	few	15
TGTGCCAGCAGTTACTCGCGGACTTACGAGCAGTACTTC	CASSYSRTYEQYF	TRBV6-5	TRBJ2-7	NA	once	13
TGTGCCAGTAGTACCTTCAGGCGGGAGTCTACAGAGCAGTACTTC	CASSTFRRESTEQYF	TRBV19	TRBJ2-7	TRBD2	NA	15
TGCAGTGCTAGTGAGGGACAGGGGTTGGAGCCCCAGCATTTT	CSASEGQGLEPQHF	TRBV20-1	TRBJ1-5	TRBD1	NA	14
TGTGCCAGCAGTTCCGGACAGGGGGTCGCTGAAGCTTTCTTT	CASSSGQGVAEAFF	TRBV2	TRBJ1-1	TRBD1	NA	14
TGTGCCAGCTCACCGTCTGGAGGCGTAGGTGAGACCCAGTACTTC	CASSPSGGVGETQYF	TRBV18	TRBJ2-5	NA	NA	15
TGTGCCTGGAGTGAAGGAGACTATGGCTACACCTTC	CAWSEGDYGYTF	TRBV30	TRBJ1-2	NA	NA	12
TGTGCCAGCAGCTTAGCGGGGACAGATTATGGCTACACCTTC	CASSLAGTDYGYTF	TRBV7-9	TRBJ1-2	TRBD1	NA	14
TGTGCCAGTAGTTCTCAGGGTCTTAGTTTTGATACGCAGTATTTT	CASSSQGLSFDTQYF	TRBV19	TRBJ2-3	NA	NA	15
TGTGCCATCAGTGAGTCCAGGGGTCTTTGGGCTGAAGCTTTCTTT	CAISESRGLWAEAFF	TRBV10-3	TRBJ1-1	NA	few	15
TGTGCCAGCAGGACAGGGGGCTCGGAGCCCGGGGAGCTGTTTTTT	CASRTGGSEPGELFF	TRBV9	TRBJ2-2	TRBD1	NA	15
TGCGCCAGCAGCTTGGAACTGGATCAGCCCCAGCATTTT	CASSLELDQPQHF	TRBV5-1	TRBJ1-5	NA	NA	13
TGTGCCAGCAGCGTAGATCCTAGCGGAAAAAGCTACGAGCAGTACTTC	CASSVDPSGKSYEQYF	TRBV9	TRBJ2-7	TRBD2	NA	16
TGTGCCTGGAGGGTTTGGTCAGGTGAAATCTATGGCTACACCTTC	CAWRVWSGEIYGYTF	TRBV30	TRBJ1-2	NA	NA	15
TGTGCCAGTAGTATAGGGACATTGGGCTCCTACGAGCAGTACTTC	CASSIGTLGSYEQYF	TRBV19	TRBJ2-7	NA	NA	15
TGTGCCAGCTCGAAAGGCAGGCAAGAGACCCAGTACTTC	CASSKGRQETQYF	TRBV18	TRBJ2-5	NA	NA	13
TGTGCCAGCAGCCAAGGGGGGGGACAGGGGACAGATACGCAGTATTTT	CASSQGGGQGTDTQYF	TRBV4-2	TRBJ2-3	TRBD1	NA	16
TGCGCCAGCAGCCCCCTGAATTCGGGAGGGCCTCACGAGCAGTACTTC	CASSPLNSGGPHEQYF	TRBV4-1	TRBJ2-7	TRBD2	NA	16
TGTGCCAGCAGCCGACCCGGCGGGAATCTAGAAGCTTTCTTT	CASSRPGGNLEAFF	TRBV3-1/TRBV3-2	TRBJ1-1	NA	NA	14
TGTGCCAGCAGTTTGGGCGGGTTTAGGTTAAGCTCCTATAATTCACCCCTCCACTTT	CASSLGGFRLSSYNSPLHF	TRBV28	TRBJ1-6	NA	NA	19
TGCGCCAGCAGCTTAGACAGTACTGGAAACACCATATATTTT	CASSLDSTGNTIYF	TRBV5-1	TRBJ1-3	NA	NA	14
TGTGCCAGCAGCCCCCGCAGACTACAGGGGATGGCAGATACGCAGTATTTT	CASSPRRLQGMADTQYF	TRBV13	TRBJ2-3	TRBD1	NA	17
TGTGCCAGCAGCGTAGCCCTCAGCCCAGGGGTTGATGGCTACACCTTC	CASSVALSPGVDGYTF	TRBV9	TRBJ1-2	NA	NA	16
TGTGCCAGCAGCCGGGACAGTCGGTACGAGCAGTACTTC	CASSRDSRYEQYF	TRBV2	TRBJ2-7	TRBD1	NA	13
TGTGCCTGGGGGACTAGCGGGAATACGCAGTATTTT	CAWGTSGNTQYF	TRBV30	TRBJ2-3	TRBD2	NA	12
TGCGCCAGCAGCTTGAATTCACTTGGAGGGGAGACCCAGTACTTC	CASSLNSLGGETQYF	TRBV5-1	TRBJ2-5	NA	NA	15
TGTGTCTCTTCTCTAGCGGTTAGCACAGATACGCAGTATTTT	CVSSLAVSTDTQYF	TRBV2	TRBJ2-3	TRBD2	NA	14
TGTGCCAGCAGTCGGGACAGGGGGCAAGCAGGCACAGATACGCAGTATTTT	CASSRDRGQAGTDTQYF	TRBV4-2	TRBJ2-3	TRBD1	NA	17
TGTGCCAGCAGTCCTAGCGGGAGAACCTACAATGAGCAGTTCTTC	CASSPSGRTYNEQFF	TRBV7-2	TRBJ2-1	TRBD2	NA	15